The 14 T cell receptor beta chains given below trace back to one sample, sequenced in a study of blood T cell repertoires in COVID-19. Repertoires were generated with immunoSEQ multiplex PCR, while TCRdb's copy carries only in-frame clones and drops some. The sample yields around 260,000 clones, around four fifths seen once. The specimen sequenced was peripheral blood. The receptors come from a woman in her forties or fifties who had recovered from COVID-19.

V is TRBV5-1 and J is TRBJ2-3, with D perhaps matching TRBD2 (6 bases). The CDR3 spans 17 residues. The V end lost 1 base, the J end lost 6 bases, and 21 bases lay between the germline ends. Germline lookup yields CDR1 SGHRS and CDR2 YFSETQ. CDR3 residues: CASSLNTGGVLTDTQYF. The CDR3 coding sequence is TGCGCCAGCAGCTTGAATACAGGCGGGGTCCTCACGGATACGCAGTATTTT.

The V call is TRBV28, the J call TRBJ1-2; D uncertain. CDR1 and CDR2 from the germline V gene are MDHEN and SYDVKM. Trimming took 2 bases from V and 5 from J, leaving 3 bases between them. The CDR3 is 11 amino acids. The CDR3 loop is CASSLAYGYTF. The CDR3 DNA reads TGTGCCAGCAGTTTAGCGTATGGCTACACCTTC.

V and J are TRBV7-9 and TRBJ1-2, with 9 positions matching TRBD1. This CDR3 spans 14 amino acids. The V and J ends lost 10 bases and 7 bases, in that order; junction bases with no gene match: 13. CDR1 is SEHNR, CDR2 FQNEAQ, per germline (reference sequence). CDR3 in DNA: TGTGCCACCGAAAGCCAATACAGGGGGCTTGGCTACACCTTC. Its protein is CATESQYRGLGYTF. The full variable domain, in which reference TRBV7-9 and TRBJ1-2 provide the parts outside the CDR3, is DTGVSQNPRHKITKRGQNVTFRCDPISEHNRLYWYRQTLGQGPEFLTYFQNEAQLEKSRLLSDRFSAERPKGSFSTLEIQRTEQGDSAMYLCATESQYRGLGYTFGSGTRLTVV.

The chain recombines TRBV6-5 with TRBJ2-3; possibly TRBD1 for D (6 bases). The germline V and J ends were trimmed by 2 bases and 2 bases, with 8 bases remaining between them. The CDR3 length is 14 residues. Germline V gives CDR1 MNHEY, CDR2 SVGAGI. For the CDR3, the DNA is TGTGCCAGCAGTTACGACAGGTACACAGATACGCAGTATTTT. This encodes CASSYDRYTDTQYF.

The chain is built from TRBV18 and TRBJ1-4; TRBD1 agrees at 10 bases. The CDR3 is made up of 14 amino acids. The V and J ends lost 6 bases and 7 bases, in that order; junction bases with no gene match: 5. The germline CDR1 and CDR2 sequences are KGHSH and LQKENI. DNA of the CDR3: TGTGCCAGCTCCTCGACAGGGGGCAGTGAAAAACTGTTTTTT. This sequence encodes CASSSTGGSEKLFF.

This clone has just one count. Germline and junction disagree at one end, which may indicate a read error. The chain uses TRBV7-2 and TRBJ1-1; 10 bases are shared with TRBD1. CDR1 is SGHTA and CDR2 is FQGNSA in the germline V gene. The CDR3 is made up of 14 amino acids. The CDR3 sequence is CASSPRSGQGGLVF. The CDR3, as DNA: TGTGCCAGCAGCCCCCGGTCCGGACAGGGGGGATTGGTCTTT.

V usage is TRBV3-1 (or the pseudogene TRBV3-2) and J usage is TRBJ2-1; TRBD2 matches at 7 bases. V shed 5 bases and J 6 bases; nucleotides not matched to a gene: 10. The CDR3 runs 15 residues. Germline V gene data show CDR1 as LGHDT and CDR2 as YNNKEL (reference sequence). CDR3 sequence: CASSSGGNRANEQFF. In DNA form, the CDR3 reads TGTGCCAGCAGCTCCGGGGGGAATCGGGCCAATGAGCAGTTCTTC.

V gene TRBV28 combines with J gene TRBJ1-2; weak D call: TRBD1 (5 bases). The CDR3 totals 14 residues. In germline, CDR1 is MDHEN, CDR2 SYDVKM. Trimming took off 7 bases at V and 4 bases at J, with 16 bases between the two ends. The CDR3 region is CASTLDGQSYGYTF. The CDR3 nucleotides read TGTGCCAGCACCCTTGATGGACAAAGCTATGGCTACACCTTC.

This rearrangement joins TRBV4-3 to TRBJ2-2; 11 bases agree with TRBD2. This CDR3 comprises 17 residues. From germline, CDR1 is LGHNA and CDR2 YSLEER. The trim removed 0 bases at V and 7 bases at J, leaving 7 bases unmatched. CDR3 loop: CASSQDLAGGLVGELFF. The CDR3 DNA sequence: TGCGCCAGCAGCCAAGATCTAGCGGGAGGATTGGTCGGGGAGCTGTTTTTT.

J is TRBJ2-3 and V is TRBV7-2, with D maybe TRBD1 (5 bases). Trimming removed 1 base at V and 0 bases at J, with 8 bases between. The CDR3 has 15 amino acids. Germline assignment: CDR1 SGHTA and CDR2 FQGNSA. The DNA of the CDR3 is TGTGCCAGCAGCTTAGGCAGGGCTAGCACAGATACGCAGTATTTT. Translation: CASSLGRASTDTQYF.

This clone was counted a single time. J is TRBJ2-1 and V is TRBV5-1; TRBD1 matches 8 bases. V lost 4 bases, J lost 5 bases, and 5 bases stayed unmatched. This CDR3 spans 14 amino acids. Germline loops: CDR1 SGHRS, CDR2 YFSETQ. CDR3 sequence (DNA): TGCGCCAGCAGCCGACAGGGGACGAACAATGAGCAGTTCTTC. Translated: CASSRQGTNNEQFF.

The chain uses TRBV30 and TRBJ1-1; 10 bases align to TRBD1. The CDR3 runs 14 residues. Germline trimming cut 2 bases from V and 10 bases from J; bases unmatched to any gene: 10. Per germline, CDR1 GTSNPN and CDR2 SVGIG (reference sequence). The CDR3 DNA sequence: TGTGCCTGGAGTTCAGGGACAGGGGTGTCTGTAGCTTTCTTT. This codes for CAWSSGTGVSVAFF. Full variable domain (remainder filled in from reference TRBV30 and TRBJ1-1): SQTIHQWPATLVQPVGSPLSLECTVEGTSNPNLYWYRQAAGRGLQLLFYSVGIGQISSEVPQNLSASRPQDRQFILSSKKLLLSDSGFYLCAWSSGTGVSVAFFGQGTRLTVV.

Turning to this clone: Other DNA sequences in the sample encode the same CDR3. The chain links TRBV2 to TRBJ2-2, with D possibly being TRBD1 (6 bases). The CDR3 runs 17 residues. Trimming took off 1 base at V and 4 bases at J, with 16 bases between the two ends. Germline V gives CDR1 SNHLY, CDR2 FYNNEI. CDR3 sequence: CASSEGARNRVTGELFF. The CDR3 nucleotides read TGTGCCAGCAGTGAAGGCGCTCGGAACAGGGTCACCGGGGAGCTGTTTTTT. The full variable domain, in which reference TRBV2 and TRBJ2-2 provide the parts outside the CDR3, is EPEVTQTPSHQVTQMGQEVILRCVPISNHLYFYWYRQILGQKVEFLVSFYNNEISEKSEIFDDQFSVERPDGSNFTLKIRSTKLEDSAMYFCASSEGARNRVTGELFFGEGSRLTVL.

The chain employs TRBV4-3 and TRBJ2-7; D is uncertain. Trimming pared 1 base from V and 3 bases from J, leaving 13 bases between. This CDR3 is 15 amino acids long. Germline V gives CDR1 LGHNA, CDR2 YSLEER. The CDR3 loop reads CASSQAWAGYYEQYF. The CDR3 DNA is TGCGCCAGCAGCCAAGCGTGGGCCGGCTACTACGAGCAGTACTTC.